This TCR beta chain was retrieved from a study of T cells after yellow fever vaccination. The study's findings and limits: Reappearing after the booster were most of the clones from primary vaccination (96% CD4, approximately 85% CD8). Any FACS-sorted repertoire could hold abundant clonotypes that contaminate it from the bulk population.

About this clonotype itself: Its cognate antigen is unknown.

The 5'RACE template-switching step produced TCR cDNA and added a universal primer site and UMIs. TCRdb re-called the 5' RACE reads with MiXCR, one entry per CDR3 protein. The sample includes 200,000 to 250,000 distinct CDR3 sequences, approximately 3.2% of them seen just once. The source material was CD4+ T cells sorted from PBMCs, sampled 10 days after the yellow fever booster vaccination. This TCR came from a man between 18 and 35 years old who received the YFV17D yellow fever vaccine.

The CDR3 spells CASSQTRDRPDTQYF. The CDR3 region has the DNA TGTGCCAGCAGTCAAACTCGGGACCGCCCGGATACGCAGTATTTT. V is TRBV6-5 and J is TRBJ2-3; D might be TRBD1 or TRBD2, each matching 5 bases. The germline V and J ends were trimmed by 5 bases and 6 bases, with 18 bases remaining between them. The CDR3 extends over 15 amino acids. Germline assignment: CDR1 MNHEY and CDR2 SVGAGI.